This T cell receptor beta chain was found in a study of Tregs in tolerant kidney transplant recipients. Study-level background: Related graft donors supplied nonmyeloablative bone marrow transplants, and mixed chimerism was transient.

Whole-study findings and limits: Expanding Tregs on activated donor B cells appeared to best identify donor-specific TCRbeta clones. Antigen-driven expansion was suggested because donor-specific Tregs expanded more than all Tregs in tolerant patients.

This table comes from immunoSEQ multiplex PCR, and its TCRdb copy is limited to in-frame clones, with some not included. The sample gives some 70,000 clones, 85% to 90% of which show up once; approximately 0.39% is in the top ten. Unstimulated Tregs (CD4+CD25+CD127-) and CD4+CD25- non-Tregs were sorted from PBMCs. Turning to this clone: The antigen remains unidentified.

This sequence originates from a human donor who received a combined kidney and bone marrow transplant. This specimen was CD4+ T cells from blood, taken before the transplant.

The CDR3 spells CASSRTAYNEQFF. Here the CDR3 DNA reads TGCGCCAGCAGCCGAACAGCTTACAATGAGCAGTTCTTC. The chain is built from TRBV4-1 and TRBJ2-1; no clear D. V was clipped by 4 bases and J by 4 bases, with 8 bases between them. Germline values: CDR1 MGHRA, CDR2 YSYEKL. This CDR3 is built from 13 residues.